This T cell receptor beta chain was recorded in a study of blood T cell repertoires in COVID-19. Study details: Both acute and convalescent COVID-19 samples were obtained from the United States, Italy and Spain. T cells, B-cell-depleted T cells, or PBMCs supplied cDNA or gDNA.

Germline loops: CDR1 LNHDA, CDR2 SQIVND (reference sequence). The CDR3 has 16 residues. With 7 bases removed from V and 7 bases from J, the gap between germline ends came to 25 bases. Authors' analysis steps: Estimation of nucleated cell counts relied on the amplification of reference gene primers. Profiled with immunoSEQ multiplex PCR; TCRdb holds only in-frame clones, not every one. V, J and clone size reflect that table, while D and trimming were determined from the DNA. Here the sample spans about 140,000 clones, more than 75% being singletons. The V and J genes are TRBV19 and TRBJ1-2; D is undetermined. The sequenced sample was peripheral blood. This sequence was found in a woman aged 50 to 60 with acute or convalescent COVID-19. The CDR3 here is CASNPRSAGKSLGYTF. As DNA, the CDR3 is TGTGCCAGTAACCCCCGCAGTGCGGGGAAGTCCCTTGGCTACACCTTC.